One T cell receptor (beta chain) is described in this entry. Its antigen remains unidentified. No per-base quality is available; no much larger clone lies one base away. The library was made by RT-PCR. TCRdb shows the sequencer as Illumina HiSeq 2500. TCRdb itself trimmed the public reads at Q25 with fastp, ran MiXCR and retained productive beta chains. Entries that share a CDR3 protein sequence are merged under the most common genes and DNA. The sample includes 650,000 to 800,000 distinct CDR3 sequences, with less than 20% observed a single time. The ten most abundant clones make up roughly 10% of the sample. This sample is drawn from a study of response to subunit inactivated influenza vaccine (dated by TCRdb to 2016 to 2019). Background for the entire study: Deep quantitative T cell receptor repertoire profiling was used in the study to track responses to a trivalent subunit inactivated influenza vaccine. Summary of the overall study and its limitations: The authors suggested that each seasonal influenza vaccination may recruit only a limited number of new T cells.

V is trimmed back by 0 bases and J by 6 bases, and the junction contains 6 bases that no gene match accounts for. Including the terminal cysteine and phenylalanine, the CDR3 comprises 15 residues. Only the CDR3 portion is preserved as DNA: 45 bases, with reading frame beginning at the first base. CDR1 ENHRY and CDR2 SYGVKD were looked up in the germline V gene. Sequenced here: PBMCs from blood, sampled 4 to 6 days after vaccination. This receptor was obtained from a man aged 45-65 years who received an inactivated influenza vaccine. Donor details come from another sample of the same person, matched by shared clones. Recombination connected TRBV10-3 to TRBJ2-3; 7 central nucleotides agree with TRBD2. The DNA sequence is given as TGTGCCATCAGTGAGTCGCTCGGGGGGTTCGATACGCAGTATTTT. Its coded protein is CAISESLGGFDTQYF.